The 27 T cell receptor beta chains presented below share a single source sample, sequenced in a study of CD8+CD57+ T cells in acquired aplastic anemia. Genomic DNA served as template for TCR beta VDJ and CDR3 profiling. From the reads, TCRdb called clonotypes with MiXCR, one entry per CDR3 protein. The sample lists some 280,000 distinct CDR3 sequences; approximately 56% were seen once. The sample comprised sorted CD4+, CD8+, or CD8+CD57+ T cells (not recorded which) from PBMCs. The receptors come from a human donor with severe aplastic anemia or a healthy control (not recorded which).

This clonotype was seen a single time. The chain is built from TRBV15 and TRBJ1-1; no reliable D call. Trimming took off 1 base at V and 4 bases at J, with 10 bases between the two ends. The CDR3 contains 14 residues. Germline values: CDR1 LNHNV, CDR2 YYDKDF (reference sequence). CDR3 DNA sequence: TGTGCCACCAGCAGAGGGCAGGTTGGCACTGAAGCTTTCTTT. It codes for CATSRGQVGTEAFF.

This chain uses TRBV10-3 with TRBJ1-1; possible D gene TRBD1, 6 bases. Germline V gives CDR1 ENHRY, CDR2 SYGVKD. The CDR3 is 15 residues long. The V end was cut by 10 bases, the J end by 1 base, with 19 bases between. The CDR3 nucleotides are TGTGCCAGCTCTAGCGGGGGGCAAGAGAACACTGAAGCTTTCTTT. Translated, it gives CASSSGGQENTEAFF.

V gene TRBV20-1 combines with J gene TRBJ1-1; no reliable D call. CDR3 size: 8 residues. V was cut by 6 bases and J by 11 bases, with 7 bases left in between. Germline CDR1 and CDR2: DFQATT and SNEGSKA (reference sequence). Written as DNA, the CDR3 is TGCAGTGCAGTGGTCGCTTTCTTT. It yields the protein CSAVVAFF.

In its sample, this clonotype was seen many times. V and J are TRBV6-4 and TRBJ2-5; D tentatively fits TRBD1 or TRBD2 (5 bases each). In germline, CDR1 is MRHNA, CDR2 SNTAGT. Between the trimmed V and J ends, which lost 6 bases and 3 bases, there was a span of 11 bases. There are 13 residues in the CDR3. The CDR3 sequence is CASRRDGEETQYF. CDR3 coding DNA: TGTGCCAGCAGAAGGGACGGAGAAGAGACCCAGTACTTC.

This clonotype came up many times. The V and J genes are TRBV13 and TRBJ1-2; D is perhaps TRBD1 (6 bases). There are 17 residues in the CDR3. In germline, CDR1 is PRHDT, CDR2 FYEKMQ (reference sequence). Trimming left V 3 bases short and J 5 bases short, with 22 bases between. The CDR3 protein is CASSFGEDSARGYGYTF. The CDR3 coding sequence is TGTGCCAGCAGCTTCGGAGAGGACAGCGCACGTGGTTATGGCTACACCTTC.

The V gene is TRBV19, the J gene TRBJ2-5; 9 nucleotides align to TRBD1. The CDR3 sequence is 18 residues long. Germline V gives CDR1 LNHDA, CDR2 SQIVND (reference sequence). The junction had 18 bases not matched to a gene; V was cut back by 5 bases and J by 5 bases. The CDR3 coding sequence is TGTGCCAGTAGTTCAACCCGGACATGGACAGGGGCGACTGAGACCCAGTACTTC. It specifies CASSSTRTWTGATETQYF.

This chain connects TRBV25-1 to TRBJ1-2; D possibly corresponds to TRBD1 (5 bases). Trimming took 4 bases from V and 4 from J, leaving 10 bases between them. Germline V gene sequence: CDR1 MGHDK, CDR2 SYGVNS. The CDR3 consists of 13 residues. The CDR3 region has the DNA TGTGCCAGCAGTGGTCAGGGTCCCTATGGCTACACCTTC. Amino acids: CASSGQGPYGYTF.

In its sample, this clonotype was seen many times. The chain couples TRBV5-1 to TRBJ1-6; no firm D call. Germline CDR1 reads SGHRS; CDR2 reads YFSETQ. This CDR3 is built from 13 residues. V was cut by 0 bases and J by 10 bases, with 8 bases left in between. This CDR3 reads CASSLEVRSPLHF. CDR3 DNA sequence: TGCGCCAGCAGCTTGGAGGTGCGGTCACCCCTCCACTTT.

This clonotype was seen a few times. The V call is TRBV9, the J call TRBJ1-1, with TRBD1 matching 8 bases. Germline assignment: CDR1 SGDLS and CDR2 YYNGEE. The V gene end was trimmed by 0 bases and the J gene end by 10 bases; junction bases not matched to a gene: 11. This CDR3 has 15 amino acids. The CDR3 is CASSVAPQGGETAFF. The CDR3 DNA reads TGTGCCAGCAGCGTAGCCCCACAGGGGGGGGAGACAGCTTTCTTT.

The V and J genes are TRBV5-6 and TRBJ1-2; TRBD1 is a possible D gene (6 bases). This CDR3 has 13 amino acids. In germline, CDR1 is SGHDT, CDR2 YYEEEE. The V end lost 3 bases, the J end lost 5 bases, and 11 bases lay between the germline ends. Written as DNA, the CDR3 is TGTGCCAGCAGCTCGGACGGACAGTATGGCTACACCTTC. Protein product: CASSSDGQYGYTF. Looking up the rest from reference TRBV5-6 and TRBJ1-2 gives the full variable domain: DAGVTQSPTHLIKTRGQQVTLRCSPKSGHDTVSWYQQALGQGPQFIFQYYEEEERQRGNFPDRFSGHQFPNYSSELNVNALLLGDSALYLCASSSDGQYGYTFGSGTRLTVV.

This sequence joins TRBV19 and TRBJ1-2, with a weak D call TRBD1 (6 bases). Trimming took off 4 bases at V and 5 bases at J, with 11 bases between the two ends. The CDR3 runs to 13 residues. From germline, CDR1 is LNHDA and CDR2 SQIVND (reference sequence). The CDR3 is CASSTNREYGYTF. CDR3 bases: TGTGCCAGTAGTACAAACAGGGAGTATGGCTACACCTTC.

The chain has TRBV9 and TRBJ2-5; 7 bases align to TRBD1. Germline values: CDR1 SGDLS, CDR2 YYNGEE. The CDR3 has 14 residues. V shed 0 bases and J 2 bases; nucleotides not matched to a gene: 1. The CDR3 DNA reads TGTGCCAGCAGCGTAGGGGACAGTCAAGAGACCCAGTACTTC. This codes for CASSVGDSQETQYF.

V and J are TRBV7-8 and TRBJ2-3; 8 positions agree with TRBD2. The CDR3 has 15 residues. Germline loops: CDR1 SGHVS, CDR2 FQNEAQ. J gave up 1 base and V 2 bases, and 2 bases lay outside the gene matches. The CDR3 spells CASSLILAGTDTQYF. The CDR3 nucleotides are TGTGCCAGCAGCTTAATACTAGCGGGCACAGATACGCAGTATTTT.

CDR3 nucleotides: TGTGCCAGCAGCTTCACCGGGATTAGAAGCACAGATACGCAGTATTTT. Protein product: CASSFTGIRSTDTQYF. V is TRBV7-2 and J is TRBJ2-3; possible D gene TRBD2, 5 bases. The CDR3 runs to 16 residues. CDR1 and CDR2 from the germline V gene are SGHTA and FQGNSA. V gave up 3 bases and J gave up 0 bases, with 13 bases separating them.

This clonotype has just a few counts. The J gene is TRBJ2-7, the V gene TRBV6-5, with 10 bases that match TRBD2. Germline lookup yields CDR1 MNHEY and CDR2 SVGAGI. This CDR3 comprises 16 residues. With V trimmed by 6 bases and J by 4 bases, 12 bases remained unmatched. CDR3 amino acids: CASSPRALAGLYEQYF. CDR3 bases: TGTGCCAGCAGCCCTAGGGCACTAGCGGGGTTGTACGAGCAGTACTTC.

This rearrangement joins TRBV6-5 to TRBJ1-1; weak D call: TRBD1 (5 bases). In germline, CDR1 is MNHEY, CDR2 SVGAGI. V lost 6 bases and J 1 base, leaving 18 bases between the germline ends. The CDR3 extends over 16 amino acids. CDR3 sequence: CASRLTTGAGNTEAFF. The CDR3, as DNA: TGTGCCAGCAGATTGACGACCGGGGCAGGGAACACTGAAGCTTTCTTT.

The chain is built from TRBV2 and TRBJ1-5, with D possibly matching TRBD1 (5 bases). CDR1 and CDR2 (germline): SNHLY, FYNNEI. V was shortened by 6 bases and J by 2 bases, with 11 bases between the two germline ends. This CDR3 contains 14 residues. In nucleotides, the CDR3 is TGTGCCAGCAGGAAACAGGATGGCAATCAGCCCCAGCATTTT. Amino acid sequence: CASRKQDGNQPQHF.

This clonotype was seen ten or more times. The CDR3 protein is CSAIGPGHGELFF. Written as DNA, the CDR3 is TGCAGTGCTATCGGTCCGGGGCATGGGGAGCTGTTTTTT. This sequence joins TRBV20-1 and TRBJ2-2; D tentatively fits TRBD1 or TRBD2 (5 bases each). This CDR3 has 13 amino acids. V lost 4 bases and J 8 bases, leaving 14 bases between the germline ends. Germline V gives CDR1 DFQATT, CDR2 SNEGSKA (reference sequence).

This clonotype was counted between two and nine times. A read error may explain this, as a much larger clone is one base away. The chain couples TRBV5-1 to TRBJ2-1; 7 nucleotides line up with TRBD2. This CDR3 has 16 amino acids. Looked up from germline, CDR1 is SGHRS and CDR2 is YFSETQ. Unmatched junction bases numbered 10, after V lost 0 bases and J lost 7 bases. The CDR3 region is CASSLGAGDPSNEQFF. In nucleotides, the CDR3 is TGCGCCAGCAGCTTGGGGGCGGGGGACCCTTCTAATGAGCAGTTCTTC.

As for this clonotype: A read error is possible here, since a much larger clone lies one base away. The chain couples TRBV7-2 to TRBJ1-1; D remains unclear. CDR3 length: 14 residues. Looked up from germline, CDR1 is SGHTA and CDR2 is FQGNSA. CDR3 loop: CASSLNAVNTEALF. The CDR3 DNA reads TGTGCCAGCAGCTTAAATGCAGTGAACACTGAAGCTCTCTTT.

The rearrangement uses TRBV15 and TRBJ2-4, with D tentatively TRBD1 (6 bases). The CDR3 totals 14 residues. With 5 bases removed from V and 6 bases from J, the gap between germline ends came to 14 bases. CDR1 is LNHNV and CDR2 is YYDKDF in the germline V gene (reference sequence). The DNA for the CDR3 is TGTGCCACCAGCCAATCTAGGACAGCAAACATTCAGTACTTC. It translates to CATSQSRTANIQYF.

This clonotype was seen many times. V and J are TRBV13 and TRBJ2-3; 8 nucleotides align to TRBD2. The CDR3 runs 18 residues. Germline V gives CDR1 PRHDT, CDR2 FYEKMQ (reference sequence). With 5 bases clipped from V and 0 bases from J, the junction kept 13 bases outside the gene matches. CDR3 protein: CASSPRGRGVPSTDTQYF. CDR3 bases: TGTGCCAGCAGCCCCCGTGGGCGGGGGGTTCCTAGCACAGATACGCAGTATTTT.

The rearrangement links TRBV6-6 to TRBJ1-4; no reliable D call. Germline lookup yields CDR1 MNHNY and CDR2 SVGAGI (reference sequence). V lost 2 bases and J lost 8, with 9 bases in between. This CDR3 is built from 13 residues. The CDR3 region is CASSYDFGEKLFF. The CDR3 bases are TGTGCCAGCAGTTACGATTTTGGCGAAAAACTGTTTTTT.

The rearrangement links TRBV24-1 to TRBJ2-4, with D tentatively TRBD1 (5 bases). With 12 bases removed from V and 2 bases from J, the gap between germline ends came to 22 bases. The CDR3 contains 16 residues. CDR1 KGHDR and CDR2 SFDVKD come from the germline V gene. The CDR3 sequence is CASSGPREVSKNIQYF. The CDR3, as DNA: TGTGCCTCTTCAGGGCCCCGTGAGGTTTCCAAAAACATTCAGTACTTC.

This chain connects TRBV7-9 to TRBJ2-2; TRBD1 agrees at 12 bases. With V trimmed by 5 bases and J by 6 bases, 10 bases remained unmatched. CDR3 length: 17 residues. The germline gives CDR1 SEHNR, CDR2 FQNEAQ (reference sequence). CDR3 sequence reads: CASSPDGTGGAPGELFF. CDR3 bases: TGTGCCAGCAGCCCAGATGGGACAGGGGGCGCCCCCGGGGAGCTGTTTTTT.

This clonotype has ten or more counts. The CDR3 sequence is CASSLFVASGGTDTQYF. The CDR3, as DNA: TGCGCCAGCAGCTTGTTCGTGGCGTCAGGGGGTACAGATACGCAGTATTTT. The chain joins TRBV5-1 to TRBJ2-3; 7 nucleotides align to TRBD1. The CDR3 runs to 17 residues. V trimming: 1 base; J trimming: 3 bases; junction bases outside the gene matches: 11. Germline V CDR1 and CDR2: SGHRS, YFSETQ. The full variable domain, in which reference TRBV5-1 and TRBJ2-3 provide the parts outside the CDR3, is KAGVTQTPRYLIKTRGQQVTLSCSPISGHRSVSWYQQTPGQGLQFLFEYFSETQRNKGNFPGRFSGRQFSNSRSEMNVSTLELGDSALYLCASSLFVASGGTDTQYFGPGTRLTVL.

The rearrangement uses TRBV7-9 and TRBJ1-5; a possible D gene is TRBD1 (6 bases). The V end lost 1 base, the J end lost 9 bases, and 13 bases lay between the germline ends. Germline CDR1 is SEHNR and CDR2 is FQNEAQ (reference sequence). The CDR3 sequence is 14 residues long. The CDR3 bases are TGTGCCAGCAGCTTAGACAGGGTAAGAGGGCCCCAGCATTTT. Its protein is CASSLDRVRGPQHF.